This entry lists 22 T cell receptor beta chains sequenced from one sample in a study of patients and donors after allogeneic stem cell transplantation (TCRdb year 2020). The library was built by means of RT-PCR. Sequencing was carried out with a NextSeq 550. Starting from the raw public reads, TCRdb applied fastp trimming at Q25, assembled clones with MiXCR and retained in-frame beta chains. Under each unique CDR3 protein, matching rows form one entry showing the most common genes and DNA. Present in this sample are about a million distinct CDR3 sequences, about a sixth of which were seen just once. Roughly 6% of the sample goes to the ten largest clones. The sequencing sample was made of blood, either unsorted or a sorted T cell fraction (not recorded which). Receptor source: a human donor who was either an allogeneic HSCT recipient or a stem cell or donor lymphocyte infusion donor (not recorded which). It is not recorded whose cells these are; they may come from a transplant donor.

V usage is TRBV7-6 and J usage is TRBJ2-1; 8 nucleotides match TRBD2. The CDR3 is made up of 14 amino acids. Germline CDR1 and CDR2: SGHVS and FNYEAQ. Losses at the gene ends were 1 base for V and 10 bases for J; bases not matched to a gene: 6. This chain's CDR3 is CASSLEGSGREQFF. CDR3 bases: TGTGCCAGCAGCTTAGAGGGCAGCGGGAGAGAGCAGTTCTTC.

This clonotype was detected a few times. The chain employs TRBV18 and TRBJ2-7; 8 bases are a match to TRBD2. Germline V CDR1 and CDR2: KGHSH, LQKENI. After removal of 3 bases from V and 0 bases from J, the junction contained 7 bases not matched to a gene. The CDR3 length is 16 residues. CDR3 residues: CASSPMRGEGSYEQYF. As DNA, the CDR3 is TGTGCCAGCTCACCGATGCGGGGGGAAGGCTCCTACGAGCAGTACTTC.

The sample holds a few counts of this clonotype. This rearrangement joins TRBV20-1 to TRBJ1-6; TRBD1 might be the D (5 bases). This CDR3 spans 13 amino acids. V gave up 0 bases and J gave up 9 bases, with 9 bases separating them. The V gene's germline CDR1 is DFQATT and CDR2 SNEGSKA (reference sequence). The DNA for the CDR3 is TGCAGTGCTAGAGATATAGGGACTTCACCCCTCCACTTT. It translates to CSARDIGTSPLHF.

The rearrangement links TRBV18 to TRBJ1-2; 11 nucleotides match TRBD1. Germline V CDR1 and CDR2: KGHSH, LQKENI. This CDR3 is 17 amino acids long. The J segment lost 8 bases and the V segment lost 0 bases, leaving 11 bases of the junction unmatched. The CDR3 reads CASSPPSDRGRVGGYTF. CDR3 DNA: TGTGCCAGCTCACCACCCTCGGACAGGGGGCGTGTTGGCGGCTACACCTTC.

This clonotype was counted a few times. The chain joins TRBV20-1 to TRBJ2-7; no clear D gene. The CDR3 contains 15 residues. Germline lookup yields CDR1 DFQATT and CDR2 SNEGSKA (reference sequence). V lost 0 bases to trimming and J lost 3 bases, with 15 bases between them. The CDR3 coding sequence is TGCAGTGCTAGAGATTTCAAGGGCGGAAGCTACGAGCAGTACTTC. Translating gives CSARDFKGGSYEQYF.

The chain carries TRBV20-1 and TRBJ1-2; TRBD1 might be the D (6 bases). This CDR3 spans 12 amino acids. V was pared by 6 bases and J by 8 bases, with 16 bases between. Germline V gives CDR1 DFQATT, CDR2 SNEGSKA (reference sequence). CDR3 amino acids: CSAIPGVVGYTF. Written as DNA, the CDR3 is TGCAGTGCGATCCCAGGGGTAGTAGGCTACACCTTC.

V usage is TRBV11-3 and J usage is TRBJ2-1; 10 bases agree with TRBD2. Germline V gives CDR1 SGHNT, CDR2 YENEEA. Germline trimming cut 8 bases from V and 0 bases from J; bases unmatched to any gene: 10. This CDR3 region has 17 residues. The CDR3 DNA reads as TGTGCCAGCGGAGGTCCTAGCGGGAGAAGCTCCTACAATGAGCAGTTCTTC. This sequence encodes CASGGPSGRSSYNEQFF.

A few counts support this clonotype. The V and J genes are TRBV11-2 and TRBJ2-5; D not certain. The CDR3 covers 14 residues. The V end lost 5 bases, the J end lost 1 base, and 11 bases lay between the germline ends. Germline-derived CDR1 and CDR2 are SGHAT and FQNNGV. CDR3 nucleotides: TGTGCCAGCAGCCCCGGATTTTTCCAAGAGACCCAGTACTTC. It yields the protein CASSPGFFQETQYF.

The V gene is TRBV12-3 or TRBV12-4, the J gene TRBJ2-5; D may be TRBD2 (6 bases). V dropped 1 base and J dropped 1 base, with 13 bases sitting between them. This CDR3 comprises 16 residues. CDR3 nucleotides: TGTGCCAGCAGTTTAGGGAGGGGAGCGGCCCAAGAGACCCAGTACTTC. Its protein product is CASSLGRGAAQETQYF.

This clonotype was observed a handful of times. CDR3 amino acids: CSASGTGGGGTEAFF. The CDR3 bases are TGCAGTGCTAGCGGGACAGGGGGAGGGGGCACTGAAGCTTTCTTT. The rearrangement links TRBV20-1 to TRBJ1-1, with 11 nucleotides matching TRBD1. The V gene's germline CDR1 is DFQATT and CDR2 SNEGSKA (reference sequence). The V gene end was trimmed by 3 bases and the J gene end by 4 bases; junction bases not matched to a gene: 7. The CDR3 runs 15 residues.

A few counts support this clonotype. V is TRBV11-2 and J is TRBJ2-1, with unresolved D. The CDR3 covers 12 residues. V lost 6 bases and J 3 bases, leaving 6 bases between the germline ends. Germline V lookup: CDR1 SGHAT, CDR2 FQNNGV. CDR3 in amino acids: CASSMGYNEQFF. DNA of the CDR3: TGTGCCAGCAGTATGGGCTACAATGAGCAGTTCTTC.

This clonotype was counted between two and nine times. The CDR3: CATAWGPNNGYTF. Written as DNA, the CDR3 is TGTGCCACCGCGTGGGGACCCAATAATGGCTACACCTTC. The genes are TRBV10-3 and TRBJ1-2, with TRBD1 as a possible D gene (5 bases). Germline CDR1 reads ENHRY; CDR2 reads SYGVKD. The V end lost 10 bases, the J end lost 6 bases, and 18 bases lay between the germline ends. The CDR3 covers 13 residues.

CDR3 sequence reads: CSARDLGVGGYTF. CDR3 DNA: TGCAGTGCTAGAGATTTGGGCGTGGGGGGCTACACCTTC. The chain carries TRBV20-1 and TRBJ1-2; no firm D call. V was trimmed by 0 bases and J by 8 bases, leaving 13 bases between them. Germline CDR1 and CDR2: DFQATT and SNEGSKA (reference sequence). There are 13 residues in the CDR3.

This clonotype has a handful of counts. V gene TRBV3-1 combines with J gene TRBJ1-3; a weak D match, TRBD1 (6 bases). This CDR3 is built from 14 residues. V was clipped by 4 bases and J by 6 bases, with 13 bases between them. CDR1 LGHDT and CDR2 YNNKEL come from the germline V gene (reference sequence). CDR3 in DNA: TGTGCCAGCAGCCGTACAGGGATCGAAAACACCATATATTTT. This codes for CASSRTGIENTIYF.

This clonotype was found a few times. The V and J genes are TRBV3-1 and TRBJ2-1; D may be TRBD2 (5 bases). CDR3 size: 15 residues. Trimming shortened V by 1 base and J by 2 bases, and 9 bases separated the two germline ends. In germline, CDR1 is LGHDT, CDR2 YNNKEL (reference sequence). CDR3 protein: CASSQVSGTYNEQFF. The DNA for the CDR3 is TGTGCCAGCAGCCAAGTATCCGGGACCTACAATGAGCAGTTCTTC.

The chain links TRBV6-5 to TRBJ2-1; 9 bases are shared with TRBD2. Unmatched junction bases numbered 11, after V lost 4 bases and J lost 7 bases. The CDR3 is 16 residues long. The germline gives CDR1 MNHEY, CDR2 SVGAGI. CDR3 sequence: CASSSLLAGRANEQFF. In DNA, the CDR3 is TGTGCCAGCAGTTCGCTTCTAGCGGGAAGGGCTAATGAGCAGTTCTTC.

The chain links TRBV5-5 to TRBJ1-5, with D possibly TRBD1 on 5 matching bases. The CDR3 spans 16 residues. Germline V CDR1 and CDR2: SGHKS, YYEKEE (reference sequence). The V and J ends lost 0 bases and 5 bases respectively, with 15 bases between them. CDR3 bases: TGTGCCAGCAGCTTGGGCGGGAGGGGATTGGATCAGCCCCAGCATTTT. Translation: CASSLGGRGLDQPQHF.

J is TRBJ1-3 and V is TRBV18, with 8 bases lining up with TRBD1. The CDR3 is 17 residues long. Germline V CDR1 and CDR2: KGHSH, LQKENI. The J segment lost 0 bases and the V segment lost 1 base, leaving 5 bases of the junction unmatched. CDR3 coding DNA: TGTGCCAGCTCACCACGTCCCGACAGGGGCTCTGGAAACACCATATATTTT. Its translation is CASSPRPDRGSGNTIYF. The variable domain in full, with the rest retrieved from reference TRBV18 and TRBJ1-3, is NAGVMQNPRHLVRRRGQEARLRCSPMKGHSHVYWYRQLPEEGLKFMVYLQKENIIDESGMPKERFSAEFPKEGPSILRIQQVVRGDSAAYFCASSPRPDRGSGNTIYFGEGSWLTVV.

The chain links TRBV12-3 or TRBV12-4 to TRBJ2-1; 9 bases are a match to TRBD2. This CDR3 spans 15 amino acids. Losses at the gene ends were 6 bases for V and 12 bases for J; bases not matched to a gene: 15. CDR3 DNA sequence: TGTGCCAGCAGCCCGCCTAGCGGGACTTTTCAGGGGCAGTTCTTC. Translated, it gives CASSPPSGTFQGQFF.

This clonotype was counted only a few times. The CDR3 DNA follows: TGTGCCAGCCGGAACACTAACTATGGCTACACCTTC. It is translated as CASRNTNYGYTF. J is TRBJ1-2 and V is TRBV25-1; D is undetermined. Germline V gene data show CDR1 as MGHDK and CDR2 as SYGVNS. V was clipped by 8 bases and J by 0 bases, with 7 bases between them. The CDR3 loop spans 12 amino acids.

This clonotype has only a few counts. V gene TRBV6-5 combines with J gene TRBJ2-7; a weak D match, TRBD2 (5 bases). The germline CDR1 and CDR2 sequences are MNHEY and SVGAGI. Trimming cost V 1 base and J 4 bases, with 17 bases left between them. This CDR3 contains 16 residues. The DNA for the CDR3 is TGTGCCAGCAGTTACTTGGAGGAGCTGGGGAAATACGAGCAGTACTTC. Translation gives CASSYLEELGKYEQYF.

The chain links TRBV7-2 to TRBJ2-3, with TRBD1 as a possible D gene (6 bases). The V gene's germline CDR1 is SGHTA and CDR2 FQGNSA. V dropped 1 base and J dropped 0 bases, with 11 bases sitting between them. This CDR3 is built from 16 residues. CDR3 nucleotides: TGTGCCAGCAGCTTAGTTGGGGGCCTTAGCACAGATACGCAGTATTTT. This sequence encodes CASSLVGGLSTDTQYF. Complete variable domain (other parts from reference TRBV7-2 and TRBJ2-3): GAGVSQSPSNKVTEKGKDVELRCDPISGHTALYWYRQSLGQGLEFLIYFQGNSAPDKSGLPSDRFSAERTGGSVSTLTIQRTQQEDSAVYLCASSLVGGLSTDTQYFGPGTRLTVL.